These 26 T cell receptor beta chains originate from one sample sequenced in a study of cytotoxic CD8 clonotypes in ibrutinib-treated CLL. Clones were sequenced by immunoSEQ multiplex PCR, and TCRdb holds only the in-frame ones, with some missing. The table records about 300,000 clones, 76% of them present only once. The sample in question was PBMCs, obtained at disease progression, from a patient treated with ibrutinib. The receptors stem from a human donor with chronic lymphocytic leukemia.

This chain connects TRBV29-1 to TRBJ1-1; 7 bases match TRBD1. J lost 1 base, V lost 7 bases, and 9 bases had no gene match. CDR1 and CDR2 from the germline V gene are SQVTM and ANQGSEA. The CDR3 has 14 residues. CDR3 in DNA: TGCAGCGCAGGGGGGCTGAACTGGAACACTGAAGCTTTCTTT. Protein sequence: CSAGGLNWNTEAFF.

CDR3: CATSRARVSNQPQHF. CDR3 nucleotides: TGTGCCACCAGCAGAGCCAGGGTTAGCAATCAGCCCCAGCATTTT. The rearrangement links TRBV15 to TRBJ1-5, with D perhaps matching TRBD1 (5 bases). From germline, CDR1 is LNHNV and CDR2 YYDKDF (reference sequence). V shed 1 base and J shed 0 bases, with 7 bases lying between them. The CDR3 totals 15 residues.

J is TRBJ2-7 and V is TRBV7-9; weak D call: TRBD1 (6 bases). The germline V gene has CDR1 SEHNR and CDR2 FQNEAQ (reference sequence). Trimming took off 4 bases at V and 0 bases at J, with 10 bases between the two ends. This CDR3 is built from 14 residues. CDR3 amino acids: CASSSGHLSYEQYF. Written as DNA, the CDR3 is TGTGCCAGCAGCTCGGGACACCTCTCCTACGAGCAGTACTTC.

V gene TRBV28 combines with J gene TRBJ1-2, with D maybe TRBD1 (5 bases). The CDR3 has 12 residues. The V end was cut by 8 bases, the J end by 4 bases, with 11 bases between. From germline, CDR1 is MDHEN and CDR2 SYDVKM. CDR3 amino acids: CASGIGTYGYTF. CDR3 nucleotides: TGTGCCAGCGGGATTGGGACCTATGGCTACACCTTC.

This chain links TRBV28 with TRBJ2-5; TRBD2 matches 9 bases. V gave up 4 bases and J gave up 5 bases; unmatched junction bases: 14. In germline, CDR1 is MDHEN, CDR2 SYDVKM. The CDR3 loop spans 17 amino acids. This chain's CDR3 is CASSWASGTAVRETQYF. CDR3 in DNA: TGTGCCAGCAGTTGGGCTAGCGGGACCGCAGTGCGTGAGACCCAGTACTTC.

The chain is built from TRBV12-5 and TRBJ1-2; tentatively, D is TRBD1 (6 bases). Germline CDR1 reads LGHNT; CDR2 reads FRNRAP. This CDR3 is built from 15 residues. Trimming removed 5 bases from V and 3 bases from J, with 16 bases in between. CDR3 in amino acids: CASGPGGGGDYGYTF. The CDR3 nucleotides read TGTGCTAGTGGTCCCGGAGGGGGGGGCGACTATGGCTACACCTTC.

The sample holds a few counts of this clone. The chain recombines TRBV28 with TRBJ1-2; no clear D gene. Germline CDR1 MDHEN, CDR2 SYDVKM. CDR3 length equals 12 residues. V dropped 5 bases and J dropped 4 bases, with 8 bases sitting between them. CDR3 bases: TGTGCCAGCAGTACAGTAGTCTATGGCTACACCTTC. Translation gives CASSTVVYGYTF.

CDR3 region: CASSLYGAGTTYEQYF. The CDR3 DNA sequence: TGTGCCAGCAGTTTATACGGTGCAGGGACAACCTACGAGCAGTACTTC. The V and J genes are TRBV27 and TRBJ2-7, with a tentative D call TRBD1 (6 bases). The CDR3 is made up of 16 amino acids. Germline V gene lookup returns CDR1 MNHEY and CDR2 SMNVEV (reference sequence). Trimming removed 1 base from V and 2 bases from J, with 15 bases in between.

V usage is TRBV10-1 and J usage is TRBJ1-5; a possible D gene is TRBD1 (5 bases). CDR3 length: 14 residues. Looked up from germline, CDR1 is WNHNN and CDR2 is SYGVQD (reference sequence). The germline V and J ends were trimmed by 8 bases and 3 bases, with 14 bases remaining between them. CDR3: CASQTDLHNQPQHF. CDR3 sequence (DNA): TGCGCCAGCCAGACAGATCTCCACAATCAGCCCCAGCATTTT.

This clone was picked up many times. V usage is TRBV4-1 and J usage is TRBJ1-4; no clear D gene. CDR1 is MGHRA and CDR2 is YSYEKL in the germline V gene. The CDR3 sequence is 16 residues long. Trimming shortened V by 0 bases and J by 7 bases, and 15 bases separated the two germline ends. CDR3 DNA sequence: TGCGCCAGCAGCCAAGATCCAGGCAGGTGGGGTGAAAAACTGTTTTTT. The encoded protein is CASSQDPGRWGEKLFF.

This rearrangement joins TRBV5-1 to TRBJ2-7, with D unresolved. CDR3 length: 13 residues. The germline V gene has CDR1 SGHRS and CDR2 YFSETQ. With 0 bases removed from V and 2 bases from J, the gap between germline ends came to 6 bases. The CDR3 DNA reads TGCGCCAGCAGCTTGGATCAGCCCTACGAGCAGTACTTC. It encodes CASSLDQPYEQYF.

The chain couples TRBV7-3 to TRBJ1-1; tentative D call: TRBD1 (6 bases). There are 13 residues in the CDR3. Per the germline V gene, CDR1 is SGHTA and CDR2 is FQGTGA. Between the trimmed V and J ends, which lost 5 bases and 5 bases, there was a span of 12 bases. The CDR3 spells CASSPRGGTEAFF. The DNA of the CDR3 is TGTGCCAGCAGCCCCAGGGGAGGGACTGAAGCTTTCTTT. Supplemented by reference TRBV7-3 and TRBJ1-1, the full variable domain reads GAGVSQTPSNKVTEKGKYVELRCDPISGHTALYWYRQSLGQGPEFLIYFQGTGAADDSGLPNDRFFAVRPEGSVSTLKIQRTERGDSAVYLCASSPRGGTEAFFGQGTRLTVV.

There are a few counts of this clone. The rearrangement joins TRBV9 to TRBJ2-3; D gene unclear. Germline CDR1 is SGDLS and CDR2 is YYNGEE. V lost 0 bases and J lost 4, with 3 bases in between. CDR3 length equals 12 residues. As DNA, the CDR3 is TGTGCCAGCAGCGTAGCCCCAGATACGCAGTATTTT. Protein product: CASSVAPDTQYF.

J is TRBJ1-3 and V is TRBV4-1, with D perhaps matching TRBD1 (5 bases). There are 16 residues in the CDR3. CDR1 is MGHRA and CDR2 is YSYEKL in the germline V gene. V lost 0 bases, J lost 5 bases, and 14 bases lay in between. The CDR3 coding sequence is TGCGCCAGCAGCCAAGATCCTCCAGGGATTCGAAACACCATATATTTT. Translating it yields CASSQDPPGIRNTIYF.

This sequence joins TRBV18 and TRBJ2-7; 12 nucleotides align to TRBD1. The length of the CDR3 is 16 residues. Germline loops: CDR1 KGHSH, CDR2 LQKENI. V shed 2 bases, J shed 2 bases, and the junction held 4 bases outside the gene matches. This chain's CDR3 is CASSPRDRGQTYEQYF. CDR3 coding DNA: TGTGCCAGCTCACCAAGGGACAGGGGGCAGACCTACGAGCAGTACTTC. The variable domain in full, with the rest retrieved from reference TRBV18 and TRBJ2-7, is NAGVMQNPRHLVRRRGQEARLRCSPMKGHSHVYWYRQLPEEGLKFMVYLQKENIIDESGMPKERFSAEFPKEGPSILRIQQVVRGDSAAYFCASSPRDRGQTYEQYFGPGTRLTVT.

J is TRBJ2-2 and V is TRBV28; D may be TRBD2 (7 bases). V was pared by 1 base and J by 4 bases, with 13 bases between. The CDR3 loop spans 16 amino acids. The germline gives CDR1 MDHEN, CDR2 SYDVKM. The CDR3 coding sequence is TGTGCCAGCAGTTTATTGCCGGGGGGCGTCACCGGGGAGCTGTTTTTT. Its protein is CASSLLPGGVTGELFF.

The V and J genes are TRBV5-1 and TRBJ2-2; possibly TRBD1 for D (5 bases). CDR1 and CDR2 (germline): SGHRS, YFSETQ. The CDR3 extends over 13 amino acids. Trimming took 7 bases from V and 5 from J, leaving 12 bases between them. The DNA for the CDR3 is TGCGCCAGCCAGTCAGGGCGGACCGGGGAGCTGTTTTTT. It codes for CASQSGRTGELFF.

V usage is TRBV4-1 and J usage is TRBJ2-7, with D possibly TRBD1 on 5 matching bases. The CDR3 has 15 amino acids. The V end lost 0 bases, the J end lost 3 bases, and 12 bases lay between the germline ends. CDR1 and CDR2 (germline): MGHRA, YSYEKL. The CDR3 spells CASSQDPGRVYEQYF. The CDR3 DNA follows: TGCGCCAGCAGCCAAGACCCGGGCAGGGTCTACGAGCAGTACTTC.

The chain is built from TRBV15 and TRBJ2-3, with D possibly TRBD1 on 6 matching bases. Germline V gene sequence: CDR1 LNHNV, CDR2 YYDKDF (reference sequence). The CDR3 covers 16 residues. The V end was cut by 3 bases, the J end by 4 bases, with 17 bases between. CDR3 loop: CATSRGAAKVPDTQYF. The DNA for the CDR3 is TGTGCCACCAGCAGGGGGGCCGCGAAAGTACCAGATACGCAGTATTTT.

The chain recombines TRBV7-9 with TRBJ2-7, with D possibly called TRBD1 or TRBD2 (5 bases each). The CDR3 has 12 residues. Germline CDR1 reads SEHNR; CDR2 reads FQNEAQ (reference sequence). V lost 4 bases to trimming and J lost 9 bases, with 13 bases between them. CDR3 region: CASSSGTLTQYF. The CDR3 DNA follows: TGTGCCAGCAGCTCCGGGACCCTAACGCAGTACTTC. Complete variable domain (other parts from reference TRBV7-9 and TRBJ2-7): DTGVSQNPRHKITKRGQNVTFRCDPISEHNRLYWYRQTLGQGPEFLTYFQNEAQLEKSRLLSDRFSAERPKGSFSTLEIQRTEQGDSAMYLCASSSGTLTQYFGPGTRLTVT.

J is TRBJ2-7 and V is TRBV13; TRBD2 matches at 9 bases. CDR3 size: 16 residues. Germline V gives CDR1 PRHDT, CDR2 FYEKMQ (reference sequence). V gave up 5 bases and J gave up 6 bases; unmatched junction bases: 14. The CDR3 spells CASSPKLAGGPGEQYF. CDR3 nucleotides: TGTGCCAGCAGCCCCAAGCTGGCGGGAGGGCCGGGCGAGCAGTACTTC.

This CDR3 reads CASSPPAPEDTEAFF. CDR3 in DNA: TGTGCCAGCAGTCCGCCGGCCCCCGAGGACACTGAAGCTTTCTTT. The V call is TRBV6-6, the J call TRBJ1-1; D ambiguous. The length of the CDR3 is 15 residues. The V and J ends lost 5 bases and 3 bases respectively, with 16 bases between them. The germline V gene encodes CDR1 MNHNY and CDR2 SVGAGI (reference sequence).

This clone has just a few counts. The J gene is TRBJ2-3, the V gene TRBV4-1; D may match TRBD1 or TRBD2 (5 bases each). V shed 5 bases and J shed 11 bases, with 20 bases lying between them. The length of the CDR3 is 14 residues. CDR1 and CDR2 from the germline V gene are MGHRA and YSYEKL. CDR3 in DNA: TGCGCCAGCAGCGAACCAACTAGGACGCAGGGGCAGTATTTT. Amino acid sequence: CASSEPTRTQGQYF.

V usage is TRBV11-2 and J usage is TRBJ2-5, with D unclear. The CDR3 runs 14 residues. CDR1 is SGHAT and CDR2 is FQNNGV in the germline V gene. The V end lost 0 bases, the J end lost 5 bases, and 10 bases lay between the germline ends. In nucleotides, the CDR3 is TGTGCCAGCAGCTTAGAAGTCGGGTGGGAGACCCAGTACTTC. It specifies CASSLEVGWETQYF.

The rearrangement joins TRBV5-4 to TRBJ2-3, with 8 bases matching TRBD2. V lost 4 bases, J lost 1 base, and 5 bases stayed unmatched. Germline assignment: CDR1 SGHNT and CDR2 YYREEE (reference sequence). This CDR3 is 15 amino acids long. In DNA form, the CDR3 reads TGTGCCAGCAGCGCCGGGACTAGTGGCACAGATACGCAGTATTTT. Its protein product is CASSAGTSGTDTQYF.

The rearrangement links TRBV13 to TRBJ1-6; maybe TRBD1 (6 bases). Trimming stripped 2 bases from V and 6 bases from J, with 14 bases between. From germline, CDR1 is PRHDT and CDR2 FYEKMQ (reference sequence). This CDR3 has 16 amino acids. The chain's CDR3 is CASSLRGSMGNSPLHF. The CDR3 DNA follows: TGTGCCAGCAGCTTAAGGGGGAGTATGGGTAATTCACCCCTCCACTTT.